This entry describes one T cell receptor (beta chain). Its antigen is as yet unknown. This sample was taken from a study of T cell responses to AZD1222 COVID-19 vaccine. CDR3 size: 12 residues. CDR1 is WNHNN, CDR2 SYGVQD, per germline (reference sequence). Trimming took 3 bases from V and 6 from J, leaving 6 bases between them. The data were produced by immunoSEQ multiplex PCR, yet TCRdb's version contains in-frame clones alone and is incomplete. The sample has approximately 130,000 clones, almost 85% seen once. Study results and caveats: Breadth and depth of Spike-specific TCRs rose after two AZD1222 doses.

The V gene is TRBV10-1, the J gene TRBJ1-5; D gene uncertain. The source material was peripheral blood, sampled 28 days after the second dose of the MenACWY control vaccine. The TCR was taken from an adult who received the MenACWY meningococcal vaccine as a control. CDR3 in amino acids: CASSDSGQPQHF. The CDR3 nucleotides read TGCGCCAGCAGTGATTCTGGTCAGCCCCAGCATTTT.